The 20 T cell receptor beta chains listed next were all sequenced from one sample in a study of identical twins. TCRdb called the 5' RACE reads again in MiXCR, with one record for every CDR3 protein. The table lists some 660,000 distinct CDR3 sequences, over 8.5% of them singletons, with about 0.98% in the top ten. The sample was also reused in another study, on yellow fever vaccine responses in identical twins.

Sequenced sample: PBMCs. The receptors derive from a woman aged 18-29 years in good health.

There are a few counts of this clonotype. The rearrangement links TRBV20-1 to TRBJ2-7, with TRBD1 identical over 8 bases. Germline loops: CDR1 DFQATT, CDR2 SNEGSKA (reference sequence). The CDR3 is 15 amino acids. V shed 0 bases, J shed 1 base, and the junction held 5 bases outside the gene matches. The CDR3 region has the DNA TGCAGTGCTAGAGAGTCCGGGACAGGATCCTACGAGCAGTACTTC. It is translated as CSARESGTGSYEQYF.

This clonotype was observed many times. V and J are TRBV5-1 and TRBJ2-3; D is possibly TRBD1 (5 bases). Trimming shortened V by 0 bases and J by 8 bases, and 10 bases separated the two germline ends. The CDR3 loop spans 13 amino acids. The V gene's germline CDR1 is SGHRS and CDR2 YFSETQ. The CDR3 DNA reads TGCGCCAGCAGCTTGGGAGACAGTACTACGCAGTATTTT. Translation gives CASSLGDSTTQYF.

This clonotype was observed at least ten times. The rearrangement uses TRBV4-1 and TRBJ2-4, with 10 bases that match TRBD2. V dropped 4 bases and J dropped 5; count of bases not matched to a gene: 11. The CDR3 length is 17 residues. Germline CDR1 and CDR2: MGHRA and YSYEKL. The CDR3 DNA reads TGCGCCAGCAGCCCCTTTTCCGGAGCGGGGGGGGAAAACATTCAGTACTTC. Protein product: CASSPFSGAGGENIQYF.

This clonotype occurred a few times. The V call is TRBV3-1, the J call TRBJ2-1; tentatively, D is TRBD1 or TRBD2 (6 bases each). CDR3 length: 15 residues. V shed 4 bases and J shed 5 bases, with 15 bases lying between them. Per germline, CDR1 LGHDT and CDR2 YNNKEL (reference sequence). The CDR3 DNA follows: TGTGCCAGCAGCCCCGGGGGCTCCCTTGACAATGAGCAGTTCTTC. It codes for CASSPGGSLDNEQFF.

This chain's CDR3 is CSAPIGANVLTF. The CDR3 DNA reads TGCAGTGCCCCCATTGGGGCCAACGTCCTGACTTTC. The V and J genes are TRBV20-1 and TRBJ2-6; D gene uncertain. The V gene's germline CDR1 is DFQATT and CDR2 SNEGSKA (reference sequence). This CDR3 contains 12 residues. Between the trimmed V and J ends, which lost 6 bases and 3 bases, there was a span of 6 bases.

V gene TRBV6-1 combines with J gene TRBJ2-3, with 7 bases identical to TRBD2. From germline, CDR1 is MNHNS and CDR2 SASEGT. V was pared by 5 bases and J by 1 base, with 15 bases of the junction left unmatched. The CDR3 runs to 18 residues. The CDR3 DNA sequence: TGTGCCAGCAGTCGCTGGCAGTCTAGCGGACTACGCACAGATACGCAGTATTTT. Protein product: CASSRWQSSGLRTDTQYF.

This clonotype was found a few times. The gene calls are TRBV6-5 and TRBJ1-1, with 8 bases lining up with TRBD1. The germline V gene encodes CDR1 MNHEY and CDR2 SVGAGI. This CDR3 has 15 residues. Unmatched junction bases numbered 9, after V lost 4 bases and J lost 5 bases. The CDR3 nucleotides read TGTGCCAGCAGTTTTACGCCGGACAGGGCTACTGAAGCTTTCTTT. It codes for CASSFTPDRATEAFF.

This clonotype showed up just a few times. The chain carries TRBV29-1 and TRBJ1-2; D gene ambiguous. CDR1 SQVTM and CDR2 ANQGSEA come from the germline V gene. The germline V and J ends were trimmed by 4 bases and 7 bases, with 10 bases remaining between them. The CDR3 length is 11 residues. DNA of the CDR3: TGCAGCGTTGGACCGTCTCCTGGCTACACCTTC. This translates into CSVGPSPGYTF.

This clonotype was picked up many times. CDR3 loop: CASSSPRDTRGNINEQFF. The CDR3 bases are TGTGCCAGCAGTTCCCCTCGGGACACTAGGGGGAATATCAATGAGCAGTTCTTC. This rearrangement joins TRBV6-4 to TRBJ2-1, with D possibly TRBD1 on 6 matching bases. Germline loops: CDR1 MRHNA, CDR2 SNTAGT. This CDR3 is 18 amino acids long. V was cut by 5 bases and J by 6 bases, with 26 bases left in between.

This clonotype was recorded a few times. This sequence joins TRBV10-3 and TRBJ2-1; maybe TRBD1 (6 bases). Germline CDR1 reads ENHRY; CDR2 reads SYGVKD. V shed 3 bases and J shed 9 bases, with 9 bases lying between them. There are 12 residues in the CDR3. In nucleotides, the CDR3 is TGTGCCATCAGTGAAACAGGGATTGAGCAGTTCTTC. This codes for CAISETGIEQFF.

This clonotype was detected only a few times. The CDR3 loop is CASSYAGTGTYNEQFF. The CDR3 coding sequence is TGTGCCAGCAGCTACGCCGGGACAGGTACCTACAATGAGCAGTTCTTC. The V and J genes are TRBV7-2 and TRBJ2-1; 8 bases line up with TRBD1. Germline CDR1 and CDR2: SGHTA and FQGNSA. The CDR3 extends over 16 amino acids. V was pared by 4 bases and J by 2 bases, with 7 bases of the junction left unmatched.

The rearrangement joins TRBV20-1 to TRBJ2-1, with 8 bases fitting TRBD1. There are 16 residues in the CDR3. Germline-derived CDR1 and CDR2 are DFQATT and SNEGSKA (reference sequence). The V segment lost 0 bases and the J segment 3 bases; nucleotides outside the gene matches: 7. CDR3 sequence reads: CSARDGAGTGYNEQFF. In nucleotides, the CDR3 is TGCAGTGCTAGAGATGGCGCCGGGACAGGCTACAATGAGCAGTTCTTC.

This clonotype appeared a few times. The chain carries TRBV27 and TRBJ2-1; D might be TRBD1 (6 bases). Looked up from germline, CDR1 is MNHEY and CDR2 is SMNVEV (reference sequence). This CDR3 region has 14 residues. V was clipped by 6 bases and J by 4 bases, with 13 bases between them. Here the CDR3 reads CASSHRTEYNEQFF. CDR3 sequence (DNA): TGTGCCAGCAGCCACAGGACAGAGTACAATGAGCAGTTCTTC.

This clonotype has only a few counts. A junction boundary mismatches the germline segment, possibly from a read error. The chain joins TRBV24-1 to TRBJ2-2, with 8 bases lining up with TRBD1. Per the germline V gene, CDR1 is KGHDR and CDR2 is SFDVKD. The CDR3 consists of 16 residues. The CDR3 coding sequence is TGTGCCACCAGCGATTCGACAGGGGCGCGCACCGGGGAGCTGTTTTTT. This gives the protein CATSDSTGARTGELFF.

This clonotype was counted only a few times. The gene calls are TRBV4-2 and TRBJ2-7, with 12 bases matching TRBD2. The CDR3 is 18 residues long. J was trimmed by 1 base and V by 1 base; bases with no gene match: 8. Germline CDR1 is LGHNA and CDR2 is YNFKEQ. CDR3 region: CASSQALAGGPISYEQYF. CDR3 DNA sequence: TGTGCCAGCAGCCAAGCCCTAGCGGGAGGGCCGATTTCCTACGAGCAGTACTTC.

The sample holds many counts of this clonotype. The chain couples TRBV28 to TRBJ2-4; D gene uncertain. Trimming removed 3 bases from V and 0 bases from J, with 6 bases in between. Per germline, CDR1 MDHEN and CDR2 SYDVKM. The CDR3 has 14 residues. The CDR3 sequence: CASSFPGAKNIQYF. The CDR3 nucleotides are TGTGCCAGCAGTTTTCCGGGAGCCAAAAACATTCAGTACTTC. The complete variable domain, with remaining parts taken from reference TRBV28 and TRBJ2-4, reads DVKVTQSSRYLVKRTGEKVFLECVQDMDHENMFWYRQDPGLGLRLIYFSYDVKMKEKGDIPEGYSVSREKKERFSLILESASTNQTSMYLCASSFPGAKNIQYFGAGTRLSVL.

DNA for the CDR3: TGTGCCAGCAGCTTTGGAGGGATGAGGGAGACCCAGTACTTC. Its translation is CASSFGGMRETQYF. V usage is TRBV7-9 and J usage is TRBJ2-5, with a weak D call TRBD2 (6 bases). The CDR3 has 14 residues. The ends were cut back, 3 bases at V and 5 bases at J, with 13 bases in the middle. Germline values: CDR1 SEHNR, CDR2 FQNEAQ (reference sequence).

The V gene is TRBV4-3, the J gene TRBJ2-7; possible D gene TRBD1, 7 bases. The CDR3 runs 15 residues. Germline-derived CDR1 and CDR2 are LGHNA and YSLEER. Deletions cut 8 bases from V and 2 bases from J, with 19 bases between. CDR3 loop: CASGLKQGPAYEQYF. As DNA, the CDR3 is TGCGCCAGCGGACTAAAACAGGGGCCTGCCTACGAGCAGTACTTC.

In this sample, this clonotype turned up a few times. This sequence joins TRBV12-3 or TRBV12-4 and TRBJ2-2; 14 nucleotides agree with TRBD2. Losses at the gene ends were 3 bases for V and 3 bases for J; bases not matched to a gene: 12. The CDR3 length is 20 residues. The CDR3 here is CASSLWGLAGEKVYTGELFF. DNA of the CDR3: TGTGCCAGCAGTTTGTGGGGACTAGCGGGGGAGAAAGTGTACACCGGGGAGCTGTTTTTT.

This clonotype has a handful of counts. This sequence joins TRBV5-1 and TRBJ2-7; no reliable D call. V lost 3 bases and J 6 bases, leaving 10 bases between the germline ends. Per the germline V gene, CDR1 is SGHRS and CDR2 is YFSETQ. The CDR3 contains 12 residues. CDR3 nucleotide sequence: TGCGCCAGCAGCTCTGGACGCTCCGAGCAGTACTTC. Residues: CASSSGRSEQYF.